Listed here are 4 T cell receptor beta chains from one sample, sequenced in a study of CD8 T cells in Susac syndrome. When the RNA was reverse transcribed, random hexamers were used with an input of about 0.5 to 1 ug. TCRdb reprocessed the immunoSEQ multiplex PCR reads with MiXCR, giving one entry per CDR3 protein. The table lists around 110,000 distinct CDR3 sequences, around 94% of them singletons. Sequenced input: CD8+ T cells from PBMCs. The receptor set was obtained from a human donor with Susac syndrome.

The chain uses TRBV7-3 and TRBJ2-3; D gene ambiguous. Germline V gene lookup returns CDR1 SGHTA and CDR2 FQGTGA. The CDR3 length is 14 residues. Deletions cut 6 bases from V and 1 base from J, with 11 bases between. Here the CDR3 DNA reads TGTGCCAGCAGGGCCCACATGGGCACAGATACGCAGTATTTT. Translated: CASRAHMGTDTQYF.

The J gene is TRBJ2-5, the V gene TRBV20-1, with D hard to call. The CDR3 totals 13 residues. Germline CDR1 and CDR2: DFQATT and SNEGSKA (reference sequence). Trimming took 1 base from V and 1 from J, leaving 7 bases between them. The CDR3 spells CSARAGLQETQYF. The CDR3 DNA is TGCAGTGCTAGAGCAGGTCTCCAAGAGACCCAGTACTTC.

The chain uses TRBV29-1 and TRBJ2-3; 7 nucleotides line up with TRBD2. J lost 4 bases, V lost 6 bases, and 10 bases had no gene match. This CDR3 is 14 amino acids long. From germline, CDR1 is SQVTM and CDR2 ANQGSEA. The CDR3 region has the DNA TGCAGCGTCCGCCGCGGGGGAGGTGCAGATACGCAGTATTTT. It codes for CSVRRGGGADTQYF.

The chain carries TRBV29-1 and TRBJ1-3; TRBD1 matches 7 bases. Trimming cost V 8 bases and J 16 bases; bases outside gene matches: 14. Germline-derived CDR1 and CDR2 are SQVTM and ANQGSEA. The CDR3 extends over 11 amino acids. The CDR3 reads CSSLTGWDVYF. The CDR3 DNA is TGCAGCTCCCTGACAGGGTGGGATGTCTATTTT.